This T cell receptor beta chain was observed in a study of neurological immune-mediated disorders. Study-level points and caveats: There were no CDR3 amino acid sequences shared by expanded clones across subjects, a result suggesting private repertoires in all groups. Among 34 multiple sclerosis patients, phylogenetic grouping put the repertoires of 18 into a single related-CDR3 cluster, a possible signature.

It was by 5'RACE with 10-nucleotide random UMIs that the cDNA was made. Every sequencing run produced over 180 million TCR-beta sequences that came from 15-18 subjects. Using its own MiXCR run on the 5' RACE reads, TCRdb lists one record per CDR3 protein. This table has tens of thousands of distinct CDR3 sequences, 3% to 4% appearing once. The sample holds many counts of this clonotype. Its target is unknown. The CDR3 contains 15 residues. Germline-derived CDR1 and CDR2 are MGHRA and YSYEKL. The V gene lost 3 bases and the J gene lost 9 bases, with 18 bases spanning the gap. This TCR was sampled from a woman between 45 and 60 years old with multiple sclerosis. This chain links TRBV4-1 with TRBJ2-1; D ambiguous. Sequencing input: PBMCs. The DNA for the CDR3 is TGCGCCAGCAGCCAGGGGTTCTCTGGTTTAGGTGAGCAGTTCTTC. Its translation is CASSQGFSGLGEQFF.